Following are 10 T cell receptor beta chains from one sample sequenced in a study of blood T cell repertoires in COVID-19. Assay: immunoSEQ multiplex PCR; the TCRdb copy retains only in-frame clones and omits some. The sample lists about 78,000 clones, approximately 86% occurring once. Material: peripheral blood. The receptor set was obtained from a man in his fifties with active or convalescent COVID-19.

The chain has TRBV5-4 and TRBJ2-2; D unclear. The CDR3 totals 14 residues. Germline V gene sequence: CDR1 SGHNT, CDR2 YYREEE (reference sequence). Trimming left V 2 bases short and J 3 bases short, with 8 bases between. In DNA, the CDR3 is TGTGCCAGCAGCTTAACTGAATACACCGGGGAGCTGTTTTTT. It specifies CASSLTEYTGELFF.

The rearrangement uses TRBV12-3 or TRBV12-4 and TRBJ2-1; unclear D gene. The V gene lost 8 bases and the J gene lost 0 bases, with 8 bases spanning the gap. The CDR3 is 13 amino acids. Here the CDR3 reads CASQVSSYNEQFF. CDR3 sequence (DNA): TGTGCCAGCCAAGTTAGCTCCTACAATGAGCAGTTCTTC.

The CDR3 sequence is CASSQGSGLASGAQYF. CDR3 coding DNA: TGTGCCAGCAGCCAAGGCTCTGGACTAGCCTCCGGGGCCCAGTACTTC. The chain combines TRBV3-1 (or the pseudogene TRBV3-2) with TRBJ2-5, with 8 bases identical to TRBD2. The V gene end was trimmed by 1 base and the J gene end by 9 bases; junction bases not matched to a gene: 13. The CDR3 is 16 amino acids. CDR1 is LGHDT, CDR2 YNNKEL, per germline (reference sequence).

A few counts support this clone. This CDR3 reads CASSLAGPYEQYV. The CDR3 bases are TGTGCCAGCAGCTTGGCAGGGCCCTACGAGCAGTACGTC. The chain couples TRBV5-6 to TRBJ2-7, with D maybe TRBD1 (5 bases). CDR3 length equals 13 residues. Germline V lookup: CDR1 SGHDT, CDR2 YYEEEE. Trimming took off 0 bases at V and 2 bases at J, with 6 bases between the two ends.

This chain connects TRBV7-2 to TRBJ1-3, with 9 nucleotides matching TRBD1. Germline V gene sequence: CDR1 SGHTA, CDR2 FQGNSA. Trimming took 5 bases from V and 8 from J; bases not matched to a gene: 4. The CDR3 loop spans 13 amino acids. The DNA for the CDR3 is TGTGCCAGCAGCCCTACAGGGGGCGACACCATATATTTT. Translated, it gives CASSPTGGDTIYF.

The chain carries TRBV14 and TRBJ2-5; 8 nucleotides align to TRBD2. Germline CDR1 is SGHDN and CDR2 is FVKESK. This CDR3 is 18 amino acids long. J gave up 4 bases and V 5 bases, and 18 bases lay outside the gene matches. The CDR3 sequence is CASSSPSGTSGWGETQYF. The CDR3 bases are TGTGCCAGCAGCTCCCCTTCGGGCACTAGCGGATGGGGAGAGACCCAGTACTTC.

V gene TRBV4-1 combines with J gene TRBJ2-1, with 7 positions matching TRBD1. V lost 0 bases and J lost 7; bases outside the gene matches: 6. The CDR3 length is 15 residues. Germline-derived CDR1 and CDR2 are MGHRA and YSYEKL. The CDR3 DNA sequence: TGCGCCAGCAGCCAAGATAAGGGGGCGAAAAATGAGCAGTTCTTC. This sequence encodes CASSQDKGAKNEQFF.

The V call is TRBV6-5, the J call TRBJ2-7; TRBD1 matches at 10 bases. V shed 2 bases, J shed 5 bases, and the junction held 6 bases outside the gene matches. Per germline, CDR1 MNHEY and CDR2 SVGAGI. This CDR3 is built from 15 residues. The CDR3 here is CASSYTGTGAHEQYF. The CDR3 DNA reads TGTGCCAGCAGTTACACGGGGACAGGGGCTCACGAGCAGTACTTC.

The CDR3 sequence is CASRIPKGTGGRGTDTQYF. The CDR3 DNA reads as TGTGCCAGCAGGATCCCCAAAGGCACAGGGGGCAGGGGCACAGATACGCAGTATTTT. The rearrangement uses TRBV28 and TRBJ2-3; 9 nucleotides line up with TRBD1. The CDR3 consists of 19 residues. V trimming: 6 bases; J trimming: 1 base; junction bases outside the gene matches: 17. CDR1 is MDHEN, CDR2 SYDVKM, per germline.

Here the CDR3 reads CASSPWGLSYGYTF. CDR3 DNA sequence: TGTGCCAGCAGCCCATGGGGACTGAGCTATGGCTACACCTTC. The genes are TRBV6-2 or TRBV6-3 and TRBJ1-2; D might be TRBD1 (5 bases). V lost 6 bases, J lost 4 bases, and 15 bases lay in between. The CDR3 length is 14 residues. Looked up from germline, CDR1 is MNHEY and CDR2 is SVGEGT.